This entry is about one T cell receptor beta chain. The ends were cut back, 0 bases at V and 0 bases at J, with 7 bases in the middle. The CDR3 consists of 15 residues. The germline V gene encodes CDR1 SGHRS and CDR2 YFSETQ. This sample stems from a study of cytomegalovirus exposure and HLA in healthy donors. PCR primers comprised 60 Vbeta and 13 Jbeta primers. Clones were read by immunoSEQ multiplex PCR, and TCRdb kept only the in-frame ones, dropping some. The sample yields around 140,000 clones, around four fifths seen once. This sequence originates from a female donor in good health and CMV-seronegative. The sample was PBMCs. This rearrangement joins TRBV5-1 to TRBJ1-3; no clear D. The CDR3 coding sequence is TGCGCCAGCAGCTTGGCGGTCAACTCTGGAAACACCATATATTTT. Translating gives CASSLAVNSGNTIYF.